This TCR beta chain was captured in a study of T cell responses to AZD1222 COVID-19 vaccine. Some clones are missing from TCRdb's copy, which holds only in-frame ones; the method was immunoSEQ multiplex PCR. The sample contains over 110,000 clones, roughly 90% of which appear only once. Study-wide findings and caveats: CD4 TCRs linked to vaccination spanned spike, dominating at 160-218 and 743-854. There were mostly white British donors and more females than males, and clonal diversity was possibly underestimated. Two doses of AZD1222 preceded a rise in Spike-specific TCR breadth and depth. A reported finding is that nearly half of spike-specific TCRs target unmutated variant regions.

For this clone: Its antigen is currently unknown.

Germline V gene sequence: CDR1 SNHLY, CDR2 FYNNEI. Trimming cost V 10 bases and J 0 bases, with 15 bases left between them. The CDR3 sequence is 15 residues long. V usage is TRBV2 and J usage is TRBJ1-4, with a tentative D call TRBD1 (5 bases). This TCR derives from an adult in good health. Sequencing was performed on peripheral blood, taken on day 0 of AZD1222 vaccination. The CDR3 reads CATAMRGATNEKLFF. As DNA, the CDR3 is TGTGCCACCGCAATGCGGGGGGCAACTAATGAAAAACTGTTTTTT.